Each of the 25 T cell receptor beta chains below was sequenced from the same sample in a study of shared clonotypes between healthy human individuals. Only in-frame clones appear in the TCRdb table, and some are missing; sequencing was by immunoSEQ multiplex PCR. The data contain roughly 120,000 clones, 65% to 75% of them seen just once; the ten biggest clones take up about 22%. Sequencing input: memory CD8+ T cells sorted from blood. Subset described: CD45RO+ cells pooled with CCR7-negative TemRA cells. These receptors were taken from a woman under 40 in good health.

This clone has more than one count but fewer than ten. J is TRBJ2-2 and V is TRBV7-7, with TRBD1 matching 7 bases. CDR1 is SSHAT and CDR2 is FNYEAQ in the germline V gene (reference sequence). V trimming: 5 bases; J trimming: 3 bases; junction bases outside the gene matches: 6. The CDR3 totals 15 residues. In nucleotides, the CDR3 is TGTGCCAGCAGCGACGGGACAGCGGACACCGGGGAGCTGTTTTTT. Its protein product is CASSDGTADTGELFF.

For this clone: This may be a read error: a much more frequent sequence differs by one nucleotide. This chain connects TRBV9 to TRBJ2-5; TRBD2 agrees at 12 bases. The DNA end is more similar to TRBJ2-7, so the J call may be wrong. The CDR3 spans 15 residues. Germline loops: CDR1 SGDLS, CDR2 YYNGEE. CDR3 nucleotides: TGTGCCAGCAGCGAGACTAGCGGGAGCTCCTACGAGCAGTACTTC. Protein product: CASSETSGSSYEQYF.

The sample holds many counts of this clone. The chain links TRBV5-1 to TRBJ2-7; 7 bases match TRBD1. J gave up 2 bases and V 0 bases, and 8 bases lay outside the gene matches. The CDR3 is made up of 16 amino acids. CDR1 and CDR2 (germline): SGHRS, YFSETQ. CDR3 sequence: CASSLVGGELAYEQYF. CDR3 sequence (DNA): TGCGCCAGCAGCTTGGTAGGGGGCGAGTTGGCCTACGAGCAGTACTTC.

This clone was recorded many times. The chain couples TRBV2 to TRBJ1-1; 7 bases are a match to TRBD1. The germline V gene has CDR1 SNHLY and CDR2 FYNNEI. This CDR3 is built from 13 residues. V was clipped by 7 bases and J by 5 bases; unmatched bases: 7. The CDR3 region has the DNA TGTGCCAGCACGAGGGACAGCGGGACTGAAGCTTTCTTT. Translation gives CASTRDSGTEAFF.

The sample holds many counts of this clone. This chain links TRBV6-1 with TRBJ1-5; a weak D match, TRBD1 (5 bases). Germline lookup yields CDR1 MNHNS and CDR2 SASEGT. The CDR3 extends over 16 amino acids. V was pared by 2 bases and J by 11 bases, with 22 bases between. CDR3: CASSESLVRGLGTQHF. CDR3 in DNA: TGTGCCAGCAGTGAATCTCTGGTACGGGGGTTGGGGACCCAGCATTTT.

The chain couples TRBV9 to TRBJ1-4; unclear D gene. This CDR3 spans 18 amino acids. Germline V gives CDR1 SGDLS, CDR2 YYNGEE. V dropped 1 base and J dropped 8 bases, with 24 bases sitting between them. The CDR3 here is CASSVHPQRADGIEKLFF. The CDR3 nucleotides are TGTGCCAGCAGCGTACACCCTCAGAGGGCGGATGGGATCGAAAAACTGTTTTTT.

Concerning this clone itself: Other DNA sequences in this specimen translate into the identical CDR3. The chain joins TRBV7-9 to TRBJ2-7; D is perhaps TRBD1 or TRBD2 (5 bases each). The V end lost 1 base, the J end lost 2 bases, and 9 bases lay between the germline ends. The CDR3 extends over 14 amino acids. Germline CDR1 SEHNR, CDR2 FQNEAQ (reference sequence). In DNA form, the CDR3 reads TGTGCCAGCAGCTTAGGACGGGACCCCTACGAGCAGTACTTC. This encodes CASSLGRDPYEQYF.

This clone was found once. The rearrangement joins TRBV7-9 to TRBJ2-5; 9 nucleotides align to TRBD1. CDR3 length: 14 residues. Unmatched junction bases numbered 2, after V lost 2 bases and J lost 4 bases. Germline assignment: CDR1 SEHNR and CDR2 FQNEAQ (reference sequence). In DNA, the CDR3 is TGTGCCAGCAGCTTAACAGGGGGCGGAGAGACCCAGTACTTC. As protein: CASSLTGGGETQYF.

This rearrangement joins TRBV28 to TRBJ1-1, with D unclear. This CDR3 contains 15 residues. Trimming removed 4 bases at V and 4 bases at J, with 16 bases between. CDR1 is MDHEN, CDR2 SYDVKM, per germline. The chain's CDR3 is CASSSGWRLITEAFF. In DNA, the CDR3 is TGTGCCAGCAGTTCGGGGTGGAGATTAATCACTGAAGCTTTCTTT.

The DNA for the CDR3 is TGTGCCAGCAGATCAGCCTGGGTAGCTCCCCCCCTGGGCGGGAGCTCCTACGAGCAGTACTTC. Its protein is CASRSAWVAPPLGGSSYEQYF. The rearrangement links TRBV28 to TRBJ2-7, with 7 bases fitting TRBD2. The germline CDR1 and CDR2 sequences are MDHEN and SYDVKM. V trimming: 6 bases; J trimming: 0 bases; junction bases outside the gene matches: 26. This CDR3 is 21 amino acids long. The full variable domain, in which reference TRBV28 and TRBJ2-7 provide the parts outside the CDR3, is DVKVTQSSRYLVKRTGEKVFLECVQDMDHENMFWYRQDPGLGLRLIYFSYDVKMKEKGDIPEGYSVSREKKERFSLILESASTNQTSMYLCASRSAWVAPPLGGSSYEQYFGPGTRLTVT.

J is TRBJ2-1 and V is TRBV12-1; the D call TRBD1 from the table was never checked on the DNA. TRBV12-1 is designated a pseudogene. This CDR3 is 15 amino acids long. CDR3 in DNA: TGTGCCAGCAGCGGCTTACAGGGGGACTACAATGAGCAGTTCTTC. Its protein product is CASSGLQGDYNEQFF.

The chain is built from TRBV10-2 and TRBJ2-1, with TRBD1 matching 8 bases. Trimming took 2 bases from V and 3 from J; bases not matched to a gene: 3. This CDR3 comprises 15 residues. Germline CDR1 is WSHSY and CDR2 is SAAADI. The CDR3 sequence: CASSERTGNYNEQFF. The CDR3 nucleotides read TGCGCCAGCAGTGAGAGGACAGGGAACTACAATGAGCAGTTCTTC.

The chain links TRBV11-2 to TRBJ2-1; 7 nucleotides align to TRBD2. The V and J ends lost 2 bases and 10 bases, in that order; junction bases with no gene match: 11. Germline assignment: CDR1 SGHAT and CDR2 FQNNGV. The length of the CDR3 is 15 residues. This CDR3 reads CASSLIRTSPLEQFF. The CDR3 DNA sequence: TGTGCCAGCAGCTTAATCCGGACTAGTCCTTTAGAGCAGTTCTTC.

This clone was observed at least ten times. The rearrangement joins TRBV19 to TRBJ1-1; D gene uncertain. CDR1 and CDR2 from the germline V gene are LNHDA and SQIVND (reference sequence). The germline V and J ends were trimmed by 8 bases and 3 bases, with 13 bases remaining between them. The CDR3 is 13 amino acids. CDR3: CASSQWVYTEAFF. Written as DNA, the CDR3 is TGTGCCAGTTCTCAGTGGGTGTACACTGAAGCTTTCTTT. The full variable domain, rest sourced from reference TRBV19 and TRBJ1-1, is DGGITQSPKYLFRKEGQNVTLSCEQNLNHDAMYWYRQDPGQGLRLIYYSQIVNDFQKGDIAEGYSVSREKKESFPLTVTSAQKNPTAFYLCASSQWVYTEAFFGQGTRLTVV.

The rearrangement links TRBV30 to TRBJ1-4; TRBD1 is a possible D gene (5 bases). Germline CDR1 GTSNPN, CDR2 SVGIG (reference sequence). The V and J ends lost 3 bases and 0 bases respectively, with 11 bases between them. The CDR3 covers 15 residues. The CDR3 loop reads CAWRGPLATNEKLFF. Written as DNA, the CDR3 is TGTGCCTGGAGGGGGCCACTTGCAACTAATGAAAAACTGTTTTTT. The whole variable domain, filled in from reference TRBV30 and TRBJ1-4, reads SQTIHQWPATLVQPVGSPLSLECTVEGTSNPNLYWYRQAAGRGLQLLFYSVGIGQISSEVPQNLSASRPQDRQFILSSKKLLLSDSGFYLCAWRGPLATNEKLFFGSGTQLSVL.

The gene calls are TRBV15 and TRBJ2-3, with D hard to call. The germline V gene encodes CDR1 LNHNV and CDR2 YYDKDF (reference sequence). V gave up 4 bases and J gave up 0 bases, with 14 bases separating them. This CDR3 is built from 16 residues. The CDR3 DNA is TGTGCCACCAGCAATAGGCAGACCTCGAGCACAGATACGCAGTATTTT. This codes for CATSNRQTSSTDTQYF.

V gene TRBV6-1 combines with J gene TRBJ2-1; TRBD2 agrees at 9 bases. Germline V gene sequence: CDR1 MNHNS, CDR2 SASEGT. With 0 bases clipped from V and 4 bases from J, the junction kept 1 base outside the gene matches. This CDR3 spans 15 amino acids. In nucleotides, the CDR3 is TGTGCCAGCAGTGAAGCTAGCGGGGGTTACAATGAGCAGTTCTTC. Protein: CASSEASGGYNEQFF.

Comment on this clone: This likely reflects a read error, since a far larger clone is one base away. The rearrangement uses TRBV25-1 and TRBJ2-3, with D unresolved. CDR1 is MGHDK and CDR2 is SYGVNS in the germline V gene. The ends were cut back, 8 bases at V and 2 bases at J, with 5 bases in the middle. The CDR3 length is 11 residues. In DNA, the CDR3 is TGTGCCAGCGGAAACACAGATACGCAGTATTTT. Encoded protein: CASGNTDTQYF.

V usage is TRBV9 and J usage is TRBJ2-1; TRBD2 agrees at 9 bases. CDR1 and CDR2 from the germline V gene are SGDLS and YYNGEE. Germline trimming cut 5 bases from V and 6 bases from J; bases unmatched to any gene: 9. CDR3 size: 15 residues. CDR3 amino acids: CASRQGLAESNEQFF. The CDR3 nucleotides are TGTGCCAGCAGACAGGGACTAGCAGAGAGCAATGAGCAGTTCTTC.

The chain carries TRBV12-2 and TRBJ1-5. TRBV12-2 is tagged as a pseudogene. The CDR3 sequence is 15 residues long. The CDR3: CASRLEIVISQPQHF. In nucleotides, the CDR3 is TGTGCAAGTCGCTTAGAAATTGTCATAAGTCAGCCCCAGCATTTT.

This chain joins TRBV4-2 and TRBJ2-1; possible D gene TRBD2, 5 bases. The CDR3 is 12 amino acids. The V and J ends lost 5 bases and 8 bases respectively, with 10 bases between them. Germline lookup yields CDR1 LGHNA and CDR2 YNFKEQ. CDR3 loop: CASSLGRDEQFF. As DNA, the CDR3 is TGTGCCAGCAGCTTAGGGAGAGATGAGCAGTTCTTC.

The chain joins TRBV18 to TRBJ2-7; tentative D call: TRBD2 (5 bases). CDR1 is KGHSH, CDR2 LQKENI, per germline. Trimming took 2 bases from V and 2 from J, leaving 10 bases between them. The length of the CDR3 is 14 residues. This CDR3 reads CASSPNTGTYEQYF. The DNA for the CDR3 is TGTGCCAGCTCACCAAATACCGGGACCTACGAGCAGTACTTC. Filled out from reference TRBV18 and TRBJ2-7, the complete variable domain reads NAGVMQNPRHLVRRRGQEARLRCSPMKGHSHVYWYRQLPEEGLKFMVYLQKENIIDESGMPKERFSAEFPKEGPSILRIQQVVRGDSAAYFCASSPNTGTYEQYFGPGTRLTVT.

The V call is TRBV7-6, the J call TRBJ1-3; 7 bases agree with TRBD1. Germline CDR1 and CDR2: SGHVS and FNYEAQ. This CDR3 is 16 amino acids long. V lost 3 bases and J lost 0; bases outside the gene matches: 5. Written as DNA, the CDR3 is TGTGCCAGCAGCTTGAGGGACAGCAACTCTGGAAACACCATATATTTT. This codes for CASSLRDSNSGNTIYF. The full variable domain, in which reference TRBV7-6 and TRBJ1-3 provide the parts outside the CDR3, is GAGVSQSPRYKVTKRGQDVALRCDPISGHVSLYWYRQALGQGPEFLTYFNYEAQQDKSGLPNDRFSAERPEGSISTLTIQRTEQRDSAMYRCASSLRDSNSGNTIYFGEGSWLTVV.

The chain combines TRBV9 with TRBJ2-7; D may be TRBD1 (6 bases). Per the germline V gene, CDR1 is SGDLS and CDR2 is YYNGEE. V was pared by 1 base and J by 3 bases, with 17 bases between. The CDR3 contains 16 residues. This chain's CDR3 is CASSVSRGAVIYEQYF. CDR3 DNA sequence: TGTGCCAGCAGCGTATCCAGGGGCGCGGTTATCTACGAGCAGTACTTC.

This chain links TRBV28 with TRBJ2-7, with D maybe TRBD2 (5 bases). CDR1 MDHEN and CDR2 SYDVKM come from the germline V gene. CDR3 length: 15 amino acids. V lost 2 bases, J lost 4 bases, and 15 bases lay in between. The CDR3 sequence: CASSLPLAIMYEQYF. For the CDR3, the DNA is TGTGCCAGCAGTTTACCCCTAGCAATTATGTACGAGCAGTACTTC. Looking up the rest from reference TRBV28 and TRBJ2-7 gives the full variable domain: DVKVTQSSRYLVKRTGEKVFLECVQDMDHENMFWYRQDPGLGLRLIYFSYDVKMKEKGDIPEGYSVSREKKERFSLILESASTNQTSMYLCASSLPLAIMYEQYFGPGTRLTVT.